This passage covers 29 T cell receptor beta chains from one sample sequenced in a study of response to subunit inactivated influenza vaccine. TCRdb redid the calling of the RT-PCR reads with MiXCR, one entry per CDR3 protein. Among over 650,000 distinct CDR3 sequences listed, roughly 18% were seen once. The sequenced sample was PBMCs from blood, obtained around 5 days after vaccination. The receptors originated from a man aged 50-59 years who received an inactivated influenza vaccine.

Here the CDR3 DNA reads TGTGCCAGCAGCCCAAGGGGGGCCGGCGGCGAGCAGTACTTC. It translates to CASSPRGAGGEQYF. The genes are TRBV7-2 and TRBJ2-7; D tentatively reads TRBD1 or TRBD2 (6 bases each). This CDR3 spans 14 amino acids. V dropped 5 bases and J dropped 6 bases, with 17 bases sitting between them. CDR1 is SGHTA, CDR2 FQGNSA, per germline.

The chain joins TRBV15 to TRBJ2-5, with D possibly being TRBD2 (6 bases). Trimming shortened V by 1 base and J by 0 bases, and 15 bases separated the two germline ends. The CDR3 has 17 amino acids. Germline V lookup: CDR1 LNHNV, CDR2 YYDKDF (reference sequence). The CDR3 bases are TGTGCCACCAGCAGAGCTTCGGACCGGGGGTACCAAGAGACCCAGTACTTC. Protein product: CATSRASDRGYQETQYF.

This clonotype was detected ten times or more. This chain links TRBV5-1 with TRBJ2-2, with 7 bases matching TRBD2. Germline CDR1 is SGHRS and CDR2 is YFSETQ. J lost 2 bases, V lost 4 bases, and 5 bases had no gene match. The CDR3 totals 15 residues. CDR3 in amino acids: CASSGTTSNTGELFF. CDR3 sequence (DNA): TGCGCCAGCAGCGGGACGACTAGCAACACCGGGGAGCTGTTTTTT.

This clonotype was observed a few times. The CDR3 DNA reads TGTGCCAGCAGCCCCCTTAGGGGAAAGAACACCGGGGAGCTGTTTTTT. This sequence encodes CASSPLRGKNTGELFF. The chain couples TRBV7-7 to TRBJ2-2; a possible D gene is TRBD1 (5 bases). CDR1 SSHAT and CDR2 FNYEAQ come from the germline V gene (reference sequence). There are 16 residues in the CDR3. Trimming shortened V by 5 bases and J by 1 base, and 14 bases separated the two germline ends.

V usage is TRBV5-1 and J usage is TRBJ2-1; no firm D call. The CDR3 contains 16 residues. V lost 0 bases to trimming and J lost 0 bases, with 10 bases between them. Germline V gene sequence: CDR1 SGHRS, CDR2 YFSETQ. The CDR3 DNA follows: TGCGCCAGCAGCTTGGATACCCTGAGCTCCTACAATGAGCAGTTCTTC. This gives the protein CASSLDTLSSYNEQFF.

The chain has TRBV5-5 and TRBJ2-5; no clear D gene. The CDR3 covers 12 residues. The V end was cut by 1 base, the J end by 7 bases, with 8 bases between. From germline, CDR1 is SGHKS and CDR2 YYEKEE (reference sequence). The CDR3 region has the DNA TGTGCCAGCAGCTTGCGCCTGGGGACCCAGTACTTC. Its protein is CASSLRLGTQYF.

The gene calls are TRBV5-8 and TRBJ2-4; D is perhaps TRBD1 (6 bases). Germline assignment: CDR1 SGHTS and CDR2 YDEGEE. V was clipped by 0 bases and J by 0 bases, with 13 bases between them. The length of the CDR3 is 17 residues. CDR3 in amino acids: CASSLELGASAKNIQYF. The CDR3 nucleotides read TGTGCCAGCAGCTTGGAGCTGGGGGCATCAGCCAAAAACATTCAGTACTTC.

This clonotype was observed a few times. The chain joins TRBV7-2 to TRBJ2-5; D is uncertain. CDR1 and CDR2 from the germline V gene are SGHTA and FQGNSA. V was cut by 5 bases and J by 3 bases, with 13 bases left in between. The CDR3 is 14 residues long. CDR3 amino acids: CASSPMGLEETQYF. CDR3 coding DNA: TGTGCCAGCAGCCCCATGGGATTGGAAGAGACCCAGTACTTC.

CDR3 protein: CASSGEGFGYTF. CDR3 DNA sequence: TGTGCCAGCAGCGGAGAGGGGTTTGGCTACACCTTC. The chain joins TRBV5-6 to TRBJ1-2; D may be TRBD1 (5 bases). Between the trimmed V and J ends, which lost 4 bases and 7 bases, there was a span of 11 bases. Germline CDR1 reads SGHDT; CDR2 reads YYEEEE. The CDR3 length is 12 residues.

The chain uses TRBV20-1 and TRBJ2-5; 12 positions agree with TRBD2. Germline V CDR1 and CDR2: DFQATT, SNEGSKA (reference sequence). J gave up 1 base and V 3 bases, and 3 bases lay outside the gene matches. The length of the CDR3 is 15 residues. CDR3 bases: TGCAGTGCTAGTCGGACTAGCGGGATCCAAGAGACCCAGTACTTC. It specifies CSASRTSGIQETQYF.

This rearrangement joins TRBV12-3 or TRBV12-4 to TRBJ2-7; 10 bases are a match to TRBD1. The length of the CDR3 is 14 residues. The trim removed 4 bases at V and 9 bases at J, leaving 9 bases unmatched. The CDR3 here is CASSYRQGASSQYF. In DNA form, the CDR3 reads TGTGCCAGCAGTTACAGACAGGGGGCCTCTTCGCAGTACTTC.

The chain uses TRBV20-1 and TRBJ1-2; D may be TRBD1 (5 bases). Looked up from germline, CDR1 is DFQATT and CDR2 is SNEGSKA (reference sequence). The CDR3 covers 14 residues. Deletions cut 2 bases from V and 3 bases from J, with 13 bases between. The CDR3 DNA is TGCAGTGCTAGACAGGGCTATCAGGACTATGGCTACACCTTC. Its protein is CSARQGYQDYGYTF.

This chain links TRBV5-1 with TRBJ2-6, with D unclear. The CDR3 consists of 14 residues. V lost 6 bases, J lost 3 bases, and 10 bases lay in between. The germline V gene has CDR1 SGHRS and CDR2 YFSETQ. In DNA, the CDR3 is TGCGCCAGCACCGACCCCCGTGGGGCCAACGTCCTGACTTTC. Amino acids: CASTDPRGANVLTF.

The chain has TRBV9 and TRBJ1-2, with 9 bases fitting TRBD1. The CDR3 is 14 residues long. V was pared by 4 bases and J by 4 bases, with 5 bases of the junction left unmatched. Germline V gene sequence: CDR1 SGDLS, CDR2 YYNGEE. This chain's CDR3 is CASSPETGGYGYTF. As DNA, the CDR3 is TGTGCCAGCAGCCCAGAGACAGGGGGCTATGGCTACACCTTC.

The chain combines TRBV29-1 with TRBJ1-1; D remains unclear. V was shortened by 6 bases and J by 4 bases, with 15 bases between the two germline ends. The germline V gene encodes CDR1 SQVTM and CDR2 ANQGSEA. The CDR3 is 13 residues long. The DNA of the CDR3 is TGCAGCGTACAAACCACGTTGCTCACTGAAGCTTTCTTT. It specifies CSVQTTLLTEAFF.

This clonotype was recorded a few times. The rearrangement joins TRBV12-3 or TRBV12-4 to TRBJ2-2; D may be TRBD1 or TRBD2 (6 bases each). V was cut by 8 bases and J by 0 bases, with 13 bases left in between. The CDR3 runs 15 residues. The CDR3: CASFKGGTNTGELFF. The CDR3, as DNA: TGTGCCAGCTTCAAAGGGGGGACGAACACCGGGGAGCTGTTTTTT.

This clonotype was counted many times. The chain joins TRBV12-3 or TRBV12-4 to TRBJ2-4; TRBD2 is a possible D gene (6 bases). V lost 2 bases and J lost 0, with 14 bases in between. The CDR3 has 17 residues. The CDR3 sequence is CASSLWRGELAKNIQYF. Here the CDR3 DNA reads TGTGCCAGCAGTTTATGGCGGGGCGAGCTAGCCAAAAACATTCAGTACTTC.

The rearrangement joins TRBV15 to TRBJ1-4; maybe TRBD1 (6 bases). Germline CDR1 reads LNHNV; CDR2 reads YYDKDF (reference sequence). CDR3 length: 13 amino acids. V was shortened by 1 base and J by 8 bases, with 8 bases between the two germline ends. CDR3: CATSRAGDEKLFF. The DNA for the CDR3 is TGTGCCACCAGCAGAGCAGGGGACGAAAAACTGTTTTTT.

V gene TRBV15 combines with J gene TRBJ1-5; D is unresolved. The CDR3 extends over 15 amino acids. CDR1 and CDR2 (germline): LNHNV, YYDKDF (reference sequence). The V gene lost 1 base and the J gene lost 7 bases, with 14 bases spanning the gap. The CDR3 nucleotides are TGTGCCACCAGCAGAGTTCAAGGATCCCCACAGCCCCAGCATTTT. It translates to CATSRVQGSPQPQHF.

There are many counts of this clonotype. The chain carries TRBV6-5 and TRBJ2-3; maybe TRBD1 (5 bases). Germline V gene data show CDR1 as MNHEY and CDR2 as SVGAGI. The CDR3 length is 15 residues. Deletions cut 0 bases from V and 5 bases from J, with 12 bases between. The chain's CDR3 is CASSYSRGSEDTQYF. CDR3 coding DNA: TGTGCCAGCAGTTACTCTAGGGGCTCCGAAGATACGCAGTATTTT.

There are a few counts of this clonotype. The chain recombines TRBV7-2 with TRBJ2-3; 7 bases align to TRBD2. Germline CDR1 is SGHTA and CDR2 is FQGNSA. The CDR3 extends over 12 amino acids. V trimming: 6 bases; J trimming: 13 bases; junction bases outside the gene matches: 10. DNA for the CDR3: TGTGCCAGCAGAGCCGCGGGAGTTAAGGAGTATTTT. Translation gives CASRAAGVKEYF.

The chain uses TRBV4-3 and TRBJ1-1; weak D call: TRBD1 (5 bases). The CDR3 has 14 residues. Trimming removed 0 bases at V and 3 bases at J, with 8 bases between. The germline V gene encodes CDR1 LGHNA and CDR2 YSLEER. For the CDR3, the DNA is TGCGCCAGCAGCCAAGATGGGGGGGACACTGAAGCTTTCTTT. It translates to CASSQDGGDTEAFF.

This chain links TRBV7-3 with TRBJ2-1, with TRBD1 matching 8 bases. CDR1 is SGHTA, CDR2 FQGTGA, per germline. Trimming at V came to 4 bases and at J to 9 bases, leaving 11 bases not matched to a gene. This CDR3 comprises 15 residues. CDR3 nucleotide sequence: TGTGCCAGCAGCTCAGGGACAGGAAATCATCCTGAGCAGTTCTTC. It translates to CASSSGTGNHPEQFF.

There are a few counts of this clonotype. The rearrangement links TRBV12-3 or TRBV12-4 to TRBJ2-3, with D possibly called TRBD1 or TRBD2 (5 bases each). V dropped 6 bases and J dropped 4 bases, with 17 bases sitting between them. The CDR3 length is 15 residues. Here the CDR3 DNA reads TGTGCCAGCAGGCTGGACTTGGGGCCCGCAGATACGCAGTATTTT. Translation: CASRLDLGPADTQYF.

This clonotype was observed a handful of times. The chain employs TRBV7-2 and TRBJ2-7; D not resolved. The CDR3 loop spans 15 amino acids. Per germline, CDR1 SGHTA and CDR2 FQGNSA. Trimming cost V 1 base and J 0 bases, with 10 bases left between them. CDR3 sequence: CASSLVALDSYEQYF. CDR3 coding DNA: TGTGCCAGCAGCTTAGTTGCCTTAGACTCCTACGAGCAGTACTTC.

Details on this clonotype: This may come from a read error, since a much larger clone is one base off. The chain couples TRBV20-1 to TRBJ2-7; D unresolved. The CDR3 length is 12 residues. Germline V gives CDR1 DFQATT, CDR2 SNEGSKA (reference sequence). Trimming took off 0 bases at V and 1 base at J, with 4 bases between the two ends. Here the CDR3 DNA reads TGCAGTGCTAGAGACATGTCCTACGAGCAGTACTTC. Translated, it gives CSARDMSYEQYF.

This chain uses TRBV9 with TRBJ2-5; tentative D call: TRBD1 (6 bases). CDR3 length equals 15 residues. The V gene's germline CDR1 is SGDLS and CDR2 YYNGEE. Trimming shortened V by 5 bases and J by 5 bases, and 19 bases separated the two germline ends. The CDR3 is CASSEQGLSWETQYF. CDR3 in DNA: TGTGCCAGCAGTGAACAGGGTTTATCATGGGAGACCCAGTACTTC.

CDR3 in amino acids: CSVERRGYDYEQFF. Written as DNA, the CDR3 is TGCAGCGTTGAACGCCGGGGGTACGACTATGAGCAGTTCTTC. The chain employs TRBV29-1 and TRBJ2-1; maybe TRBD2 (6 bases). The CDR3 is made up of 14 amino acids. The V and J ends lost 2 bases and 8 bases respectively, with 16 bases between them. Germline V CDR1 and CDR2: SQVTM, ANQGSEA.

This clonotype was counted many times. V is TRBV20-1 and J is TRBJ1-2, with D unclear. Germline V gives CDR1 DFQATT, CDR2 SNEGSKA (reference sequence). The CDR3 has 15 amino acids. The V end was cut by 5 bases, the J end by 6 bases, with 22 bases between. This CDR3 reads CSADVLRRRRNGYTF. The CDR3 coding sequence is TGCAGTGCTGACGTCCTACGGAGGAGACGGAATGGCTACACCTTC.